This T cell receptor (beta chain) was sequenced for a study of glioma-infiltrating T cells after dendritic cell vaccination. Profiling relied on immunoSEQ multiplex PCR, and the TCRdb table lists in-frame clones only, not all of them. The sample shows 55,000 to 75,000 clones, about 86% of them seen only once. The germline V gene has CDR1 ENHRY and CDR2 SYGVKD. The CDR3 length is 15 residues. After removal of 4 bases from V and 8 bases from J, the junction contained 3 bases not matched to a gene. General observations from the study: Patients with more pretreatment TILs had longer time to progression and survival.

This clone is a singleton in its sample. As yet, its antigen is unknown. Time point specified: after dendritic cell vaccination, including at tumor progression/relapse. The receptor was isolated from a human donor with glioblastoma. The chain employs TRBV10-3 and TRBJ2-4; 15 positions match TRBD2. Sequences were derived from blood, sampled after dendritic cell vaccination. The CDR3 region has the DNA TGTGCCATCAGTGGGACTAGCGGGGGGGCAGACATTCAGTACTTC. Protein product: CAISGTSGGADIQYF.